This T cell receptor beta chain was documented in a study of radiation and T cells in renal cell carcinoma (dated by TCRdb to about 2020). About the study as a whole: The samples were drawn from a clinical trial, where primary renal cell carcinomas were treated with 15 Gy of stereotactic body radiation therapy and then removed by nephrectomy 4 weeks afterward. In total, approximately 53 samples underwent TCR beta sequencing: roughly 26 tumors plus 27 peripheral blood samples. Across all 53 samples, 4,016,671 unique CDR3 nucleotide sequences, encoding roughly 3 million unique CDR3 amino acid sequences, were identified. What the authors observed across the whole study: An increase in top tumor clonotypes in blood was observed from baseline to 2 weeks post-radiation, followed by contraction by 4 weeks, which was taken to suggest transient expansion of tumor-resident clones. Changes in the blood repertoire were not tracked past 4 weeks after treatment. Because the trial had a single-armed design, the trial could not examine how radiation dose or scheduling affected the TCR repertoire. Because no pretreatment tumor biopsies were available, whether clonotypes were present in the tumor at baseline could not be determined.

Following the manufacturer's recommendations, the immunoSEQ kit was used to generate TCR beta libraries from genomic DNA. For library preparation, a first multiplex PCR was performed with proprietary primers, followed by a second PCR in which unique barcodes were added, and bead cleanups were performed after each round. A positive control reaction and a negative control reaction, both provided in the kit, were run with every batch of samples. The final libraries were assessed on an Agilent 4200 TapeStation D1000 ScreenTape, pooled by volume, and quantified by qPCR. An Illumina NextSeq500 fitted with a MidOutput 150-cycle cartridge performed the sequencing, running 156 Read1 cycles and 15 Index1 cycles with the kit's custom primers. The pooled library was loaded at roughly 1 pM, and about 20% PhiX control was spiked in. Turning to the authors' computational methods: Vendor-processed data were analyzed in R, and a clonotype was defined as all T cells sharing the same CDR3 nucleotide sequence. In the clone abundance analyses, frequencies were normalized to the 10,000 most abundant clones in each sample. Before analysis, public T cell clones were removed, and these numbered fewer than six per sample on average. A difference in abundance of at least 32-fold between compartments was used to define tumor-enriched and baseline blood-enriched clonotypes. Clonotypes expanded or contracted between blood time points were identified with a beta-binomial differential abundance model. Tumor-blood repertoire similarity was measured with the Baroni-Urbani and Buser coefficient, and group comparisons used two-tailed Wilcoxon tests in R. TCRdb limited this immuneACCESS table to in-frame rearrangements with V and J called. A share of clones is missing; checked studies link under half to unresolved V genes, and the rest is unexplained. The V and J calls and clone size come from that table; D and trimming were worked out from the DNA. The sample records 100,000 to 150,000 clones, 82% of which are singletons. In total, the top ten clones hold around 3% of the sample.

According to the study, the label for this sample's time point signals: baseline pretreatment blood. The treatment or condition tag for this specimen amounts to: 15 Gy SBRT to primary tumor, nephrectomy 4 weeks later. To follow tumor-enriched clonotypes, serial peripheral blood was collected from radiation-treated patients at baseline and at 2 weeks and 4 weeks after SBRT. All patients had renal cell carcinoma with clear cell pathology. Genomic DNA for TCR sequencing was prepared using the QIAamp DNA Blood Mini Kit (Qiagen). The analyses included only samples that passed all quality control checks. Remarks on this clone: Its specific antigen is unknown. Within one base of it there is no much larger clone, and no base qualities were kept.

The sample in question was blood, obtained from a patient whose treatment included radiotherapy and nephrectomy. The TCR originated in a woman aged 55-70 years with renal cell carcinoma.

The nucleotide sequence reads TGTGCCAGCAGTGAAGCGTTCGTGCGGAGCGGGGAAGAGACCCAGTACTTC. The translation is CASSEAFVRSGEETQYF. The rearranged chain carries TRBV6-1 and TRBJ2-5, and 7 bases in between align with TRBD2. Ends trimmed: V by 0 bases, J by 3 bases; bases unmatched to a gene: 10. There are 17 amino acids in the CDR3, from cysteine to phenylalanine inclusive. The entry retains the CDR3 DNA only, 51 bases that are in frame from base 1. Looking up the germline V gene yields CDR1 MNHNS and CDR2 SASEGT.